Listed here are 16 T cell receptor beta chains from one sample, sequenced in a study of blood T cell repertoires in COVID-19. Libraries were prepared by immunoSEQ multiplex PCR; TCRdb keeps only in-frame clonotypes and omits some of them. The repertoire has fewer than 350,000 clones, approximately 92% of them found once; the top ten carry about 7%. The sequenced material came from peripheral blood. Source of these receptors: a woman aged 25-40 years with COVID-19, enrolled during active disease.

The genes are TRBV30 and TRBJ2-7; D is perhaps TRBD2 (5 bases). The V end lost 0 bases, the J end lost 5 bases, and 11 bases lay between the germline ends. Germline CDR1 and CDR2: GTSNPN and SVGIG (reference sequence). This CDR3 contains 13 residues. CDR3 in amino acids: CAWSVRRTHEQYF. The CDR3, as DNA: TGTGCCTGGAGTGTACGGAGGACCCACGAGCAGTACTTC.

V and J are TRBV13 and TRBJ1-2, with unresolved D. V lost 2 bases and J 2 bases, leaving 6 bases between the germline ends. The CDR3 is 13 amino acids. Germline V gene lookup returns CDR1 PRHDT and CDR2 FYEKMQ (reference sequence). For the CDR3, the DNA is TGTGCCAGCAGCTTAAGCAGGAACTATGGCTACACCTTC. Translation: CASSLSRNYGYTF.

The chain employs TRBV5-4 and TRBJ2-2; TRBD2 matches 16 bases. CDR3 size: 17 residues. Trimming removed 4 bases from V and 6 bases from J; junction bases left unmatched: 6. Germline assignment: CDR1 SGHNT and CDR2 YYREEE (reference sequence). In DNA form, the CDR3 reads TGTGCCAGCAGCACCGGGACTAGCGGGAGGGCCCCCGGGGAGCTGTTTTTT. Translation: CASSTGTSGRAPGELFF. The whole variable domain, remainder taken from reference TRBV5-4 and TRBJ2-2, is ETGVTQSPTHLIKTRGQQVTLRCSSQSGHNTVSWYQQALGQGPQFIFQYYREEENGRGNFPPRFSGLQFPNYSSELNVNALELDDSALYLCASSTGTSGRAPGELFFGEGSRLTVL.

This chain links TRBV21-1 with TRBJ1-4; the D call of TRBD1 is as the table states it, not checked on the DNA. TRBV21-1 is a known pseudogene. The CDR3 is made up of 15 amino acids. CDR3 sequence: CASTQGCIPNEKLFF. CDR3 bases: TGTGCCAGCACCCAGGGGTGTATCCCTAATGAAAAACTGTTTTTT.

The chain has TRBV7-8 and TRBJ1-5; 7 nucleotides align to TRBD1. Per the germline V gene, CDR1 is SGHVS and CDR2 is FQNEAQ. J was trimmed by 0 bases and V by 5 bases; bases with no gene match: 10. This CDR3 has 17 amino acids. The CDR3 DNA sequence: TGTGCCAGCAGCACCGACAGGGTCTTTTATAGCAATCAGCCCCAGCATTTT. Its translation: CASSTDRVFYSNQPQHF. Variable domain in full (rest from reference TRBV7-8 and TRBJ1-5): GAGVSQSPRYKVAKRGQDVALRCDPISGHVSLFWYQQALGQGPEFLTYFQNEAQLDKSGLPSDRFFAERPEGSVSTLKIQRTQQEDSAVYLCASSTDRVFYSNQPQHFGDGTRLSIL.

The gene calls are TRBV6-5 and TRBJ1-1; possible D gene TRBD1, 6 bases. Trimming took off 6 bases at V and 8 bases at J, with 13 bases between the two ends. Germline assignment: CDR1 MNHEY and CDR2 SVGAGI. This CDR3 is 12 amino acids long. The CDR3: CASSKDRSEAFF. CDR3 in DNA: TGTGCCAGCAGCAAAGACAGGTCCGAAGCTTTCTTT.

This rearrangement joins TRBV19 to TRBJ2-1, with TRBD2 matching over 8 bases. J gave up 10 bases and V 2 bases, and 10 bases lay outside the gene matches. The CDR3 runs 15 residues. Germline CDR1 is LNHDA and CDR2 is SQIVND (reference sequence). In DNA, the CDR3 is TGTGCCAGTAGTATACGCCAGCGGGAGTTGTGGGAGCAGTTCTTC. The encoded protein is CASSIRQRELWEQFF.

This chain connects TRBV9 to TRBJ2-1; a weak D match, TRBD2 (5 bases). V lost 3 bases and J 0 bases, leaving 10 bases between the germline ends. This CDR3 contains 15 residues. Per the germline V gene, CDR1 is SGDLS and CDR2 is YYNGEE. The DNA for the CDR3 is TGTGCCAGCAGCGGACGGGAAAGCTCCTACAATGAGCAGTTCTTC. It encodes CASSGRESSYNEQFF. The full variable domain, with the rest looked up from reference TRBV9 and TRBJ2-1, is DSGVTQTPKHLITATGQRVTLRCSPRSGDLSVYWYQQSLDQGLQFLIQYYNGEERAKGNILERFSAQQFPDLHSELNLSSLELGDSALYFCASSGRESSYNEQFFGPGTRLTVL.

The chain couples TRBV15 to TRBJ2-7; D might be TRBD2 (5 bases). The CDR3 length is 13 residues. V dropped 0 bases and J dropped 6 bases, with 9 bases sitting between them. CDR1 LNHNV and CDR2 YYDKDF come from the germline V gene (reference sequence). The CDR3 sequence: CATSRDLAGEQYF. CDR3 nucleotides: TGTGCCACCAGCAGAGATCTGGCGGGCGAGCAGTACTTC.

This chain links TRBV29-1 with TRBJ2-4; D is perhaps TRBD1 (5 bases). Trimming removed 7 bases from V and 0 bases from J, with 28 bases in between. Looked up from germline, CDR1 is SQVTM and CDR2 is ANQGSEA. The CDR3 is made up of 19 amino acids. The CDR3 loop is CSGELRDGEWDLAKNIQYF. The DNA for the CDR3 is TGCAGCGGCGAGCTCAGGGATGGGGAATGGGATCTAGCCAAAAACATTCAGTACTTC.

The chain carries TRBV27 and TRBJ2-1; D ambiguous. This CDR3 contains 16 residues. Germline CDR1 reads MNHEY; CDR2 reads SMNVEV (reference sequence). V lost 5 bases, J lost 3 bases, and 17 bases lay in between. In DNA, the CDR3 is TGTGCCAGCAGTCCTACCTTGCCGGGTCTCTACAATGAGCAGTTCTTC. This encodes CASSPTLPGLYNEQFF.

The rearrangement joins TRBV7-6 to TRBJ2-7; 11 bases are shared with TRBD2. The germline V gene encodes CDR1 SGHVS and CDR2 FNYEAQ. The CDR3 covers 14 residues. V shed 5 bases, J shed 6 bases, and the junction held 6 bases outside the gene matches. The CDR3 bases are TGTGCCAGCAGCCCACTAGCGGGAGTCAGCGAGCAGTACTTC. Amino acids: CASSPLAGVSEQYF.

The sample holds one count of this clone. The chain is built from TRBV25-1 and TRBJ2-2; no firm D call. The CDR3 has 13 residues. V lost 7 bases to trimming and J lost 7 bases, with 13 bases between them. Germline V gene sequence: CDR1 MGHDK, CDR2 SYGVNS. The CDR3 region is CASKPNMVGELFF. DNA of the CDR3: TGTGCCAGCAAGCCCAATATGGTCGGGGAGCTGTTTTTT.

The sample holds one count of this clone. The chain links TRBV28 to TRBJ2-7; 7 bases are shared with TRBD2. Germline loops: CDR1 MDHEN, CDR2 SYDVKM. J was trimmed by 3 bases and V by 3 bases; bases with no gene match: 5. CDR3 length: 14 amino acids. Written as DNA, the CDR3 is TGTGCCAGCAGTTTGGGGGGGAAAAACTACGAGCAGTACTTC. Protein sequence: CASSLGGKNYEQYF.

This clone was observed once. The V call is TRBV3-1 (or the pseudogene TRBV3-2), the J call TRBJ1-1; D remains unclear. The ends were cut back, 8 bases at V and 2 bases at J, with 15 bases in the middle. Germline loops: CDR1 LGHDT, CDR2 YNNKEL (reference sequence). The CDR3 has 14 amino acids. CDR3 in DNA: TGTGCCAGCTCACTGAGGGAGGTCAACACTGAAGCTTTCTTT. It yields the protein CASSLREVNTEAFF.

On this clone: Other nucleotide sequences from this sample produce the same CDR3. The chain has TRBV27 and TRBJ2-7; 7 bases are shared with TRBD1. CDR1 is MNHEY and CDR2 is SMNVEV in the germline V gene (reference sequence). With 5 bases clipped from V and 4 bases from J, the junction kept 8 bases outside the gene matches. The CDR3 extends over 14 amino acids. The CDR3 DNA reads TGTGCCAGCAGTCTCTCGAGGGGGCTGTACGAGCAGTACTTC. Protein: CASSLSRGLYEQYF.